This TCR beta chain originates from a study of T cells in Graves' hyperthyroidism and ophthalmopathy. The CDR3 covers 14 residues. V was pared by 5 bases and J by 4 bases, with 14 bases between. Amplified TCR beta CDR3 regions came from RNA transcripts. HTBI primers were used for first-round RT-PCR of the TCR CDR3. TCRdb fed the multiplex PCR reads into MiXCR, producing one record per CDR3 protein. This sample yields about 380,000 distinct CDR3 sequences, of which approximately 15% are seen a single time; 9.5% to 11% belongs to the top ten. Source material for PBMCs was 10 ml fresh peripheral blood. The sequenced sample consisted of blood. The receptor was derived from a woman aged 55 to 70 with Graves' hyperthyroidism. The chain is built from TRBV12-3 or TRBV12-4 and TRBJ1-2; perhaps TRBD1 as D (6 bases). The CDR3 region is CASSERGDLYGYTF. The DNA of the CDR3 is TGTGCCAGCAGTGAAAGGGGGGATCTCTATGGCTACACCTTC.